This is a list of T cell receptor beta chains from one sample in a study of blood T cell repertoires in COVID-19. Sequencing was performed with immunoSEQ multiplex PCR; in TCRdb, only in-frame clones are kept and a portion is missing. The sample shows roughly 220,000 clones, roughly 89% of them seen only once. The specimen sequenced was PBMCs or T cells enriched from blood (not recorded which). All receptors derive from a middle-aged woman who had recovered from COVID-19. CDR3s include the opening cysteine and the closing phenylalanine or tryptophan.

V: TRBV3-1/TRBV3-2; J: TRBJ2-3; CDR3: CASSPPGLGGDTQYF
V: TRBV19; J: TRBJ2-5; CDR3: CASKRGGGLSETQYF
V: TRBV3-1/TRBV3-2; J: TRBJ2-7; CDR3: CASSQDGSYEQYF
V: TRBV28; J: TRBJ1-3; CDR3: CASTPQVAGNTIYF
V: TRBV7-2; J: TRBJ1-1; CDR3: CASSRNRGRGRSTEAFF
V: TRBV5-4; J: TRBJ2-1; CDR3: CASSFNSNEQFF
V: TRBV2; J: TRBJ2-7; CDR3: CASSYSPRSYEQYF
V: TRBV7-2; J: TRBJ2-1; CDR3: CASSLSPIQNEQFF
V: TRBV6-5; J: TRBJ2-1; CDR3: CASRQGANEQFF
V: TRBV29-1; J: TRBJ2-1; CDR3: CSVTSATYNEQFF